A selection of T cell receptor beta chains follows, all from one sample in a study of blood T cell repertoires in COVID-19. Profiling relied on immunoSEQ multiplex PCR, and the TCRdb table lists in-frame clones only, not all of them. This table has nearly 300,000 clones, under 90% appearing once. The sequencing sample was made of PBMCs or T cells enriched from blood (not recorded which). The receptor source for this set is a woman aged 50 to 60 who had been exposed to COVID-19. Each CDR3 is given with its conserved first and last residue. Each record gives: CDR3 DNA, CDR3 protein, V gene, D gene, clone size, J gene. The D gene is left open where the match is weak. Not every row has a clone size; where given, it reads once, few, many or a size class.

CDR3nt: TGTGCCAGTAGTATAATAGGCGACATAAGCAATCAGCCCCAGCATTTT
CDR3aa: CASSIIGDISNQPQHF
v_gene: TRBV19
d_gene: NA
abundance: NA
j_gene: TRBJ1-5

CDR3nt: TGCGCCAGCAGCTCGGGGAGGGGGAACTCTGGAAACACCATATATTTT
CDR3aa: CASSSGRGNSGNTIYF
v_gene: TRBV5-1
d_gene: NA
abundance: NA
j_gene: TRBJ1-3

CDR3nt: TGTGCCAGCAGTTACCGGGGTGGTGGAAACACCATATATTTT
CDR3aa: CASSYRGGGNTIYF
v_gene: TRBV6-5
d_gene: NA
abundance: NA
j_gene: TRBJ1-3

CDR3nt: TGTGCCAGCAGCCCCACGGGTAGGGGCGTACGAGAGACCCAGTACTTC
CDR3aa: CASSPTGRGVRETQYF
v_gene: TRBV7-2
d_gene: NA
abundance: once
j_gene: TRBJ2-5

CDR3nt: TGCGCCAGCAGCTTGCCAGTCTTCTCAGAGACCCAGTACTTC
CDR3aa: CASSLPVFSETQYF
v_gene: TRBV5-1
d_gene: NA
abundance: NA
j_gene: TRBJ2-5

CDR3nt: TGTGCCAGCAGCCAAGAGAGGACAGACTCCTACGAGCAGTACTTC
CDR3aa: CASSQERTDSYEQYF
v_gene: TRBV4-2
d_gene: NA
abundance: NA
j_gene: TRBJ2-7

CDR3nt: TGTGCCAGCAGTTTCCCAGCGGGGGGCATCCCCTCTGAAATATATTTT
CDR3aa: CASSFPAGGIPSEIYF
v_gene: TRBV28
d_gene: NA
abundance: NA
j_gene: TRBJ1-3

CDR3nt: TGTGCCAGCAGCCGGGGGACTAGCGGGGGGCCAGAGACCCAGTACTTC
CDR3aa: CASSRGTSGGPETQYF
v_gene: TRBV3-1/TRBV3-2
d_gene: TRBD2
abundance: few
j_gene: TRBJ2-5

CDR3nt: TGTGCCAGCAGTCAAGCTAGCGGGGCATACTATGGCTACACCTTC
CDR3aa: CASSQASGAYYGYTF
v_gene: TRBV5-4
d_gene: NA
abundance: NA
j_gene: TRBJ1-2

CDR3nt: TGTGCCAGCAGTTCCGAGCGGGGGGGAGCTCGTGAGCAGTTCTTC
CDR3aa: CASSSERGGAREQFF
v_gene: TRBV28
d_gene: TRBD2
abundance: NA
j_gene: TRBJ2-1

CDR3nt: TGTGCCAGTAGCCGCAGCCACACCAAGGGGTACGAGCAGTACTTC
CDR3aa: CASSRSHTKGYEQYF
v_gene: TRBV19
d_gene: NA
abundance: NA
j_gene: TRBJ2-7

CDR3nt: TGTGCCACCAGCAGAGATCGGGGAGAGTACAATGAGCAGTTCTTC
CDR3aa: CATSRDRGEYNEQFF
v_gene: TRBV15
d_gene: NA
abundance: NA
j_gene: TRBJ2-1

CDR3nt: TGTGCCAGCAGAGGAGCACGGGGGACGCAAGAGACCCAGTACTTC
CDR3aa: CASRGARGTQETQYF
v_gene: TRBV25-1
d_gene: NA
abundance: NA
j_gene: TRBJ2-5

CDR3nt: TGCGCCAGCAGCCAAGATACGTTTAGCACCGGGGAGCTGTTTTTT
CDR3aa: CASSQDTFSTGELFF
v_gene: TRBV4-1
d_gene: NA
abundance: NA
j_gene: TRBJ2-2

CDR3nt: TGTGCCAGCAGTACAGAGGGACAGGGACGTGGCTACACCTTC
CDR3aa: CASSTEGQGRGYTF
v_gene: TRBV2
d_gene: TRBD1
abundance: NA
j_gene: TRBJ1-2

CDR3nt: TGCGCCAGCAGCTTACCAGTATACAATGAGCAGTTCTTC
CDR3aa: CASSLPVYNEQFF
v_gene: TRBV5-1
d_gene: NA
abundance: NA
j_gene: TRBJ2-1

CDR3nt: TGTGCCAGCACGGCGACTAACACCGGGGAGCTGTTTTTT
CDR3aa: CASTATNTGELFF
v_gene: TRBV6-5
d_gene: NA
abundance: NA
j_gene: TRBJ2-2

CDR3nt: TGCAGCGTTAGAACCGGGACAGTGGGTACTGAAGCTTTCTTT
CDR3aa: CSVRTGTVGTEAFF
v_gene: TRBV29-1
d_gene: TRBD1
abundance: once
j_gene: TRBJ1-1

CDR3nt: TGTGCCAGCAGCTTCCGGGACAGGGGAAGGAACACTGAAGCTTTCTTT
CDR3aa: CASSFRDRGRNTEAFF
v_gene: TRBV3-1/TRBV3-2
d_gene: TRBD1
abundance: NA
j_gene: TRBJ1-1

CDR3nt: TGTGCCAGCTCACCACATGAGAATGAGCAGTTCTTC
CDR3aa: CASSPHENEQFF
v_gene: TRBV18
d_gene: NA
abundance: once
j_gene: TRBJ2-1

CDR3nt: TGCAGCGTTGCTTCTCAGTTCAGGTACGAGCAGTACTTC
CDR3aa: CSVASQFRYEQYF
v_gene: TRBV29-1
d_gene: NA
abundance: NA
j_gene: TRBJ2-7

CDR3nt: TGTGCCAGTAGTATAAGCGGGACGTTGAACACCGGGGAGCTGTTTTTT
CDR3aa: CASSISGTLNTGELFF
v_gene: TRBV19
d_gene: TRBD2
abundance: NA
j_gene: TRBJ2-2

CDR3nt: TGTGCCACCAGCCCAAGGACAGGGCCCCAAGAGACCCAGTACTTC
CDR3aa: CATSPRTGPQETQYF
v_gene: TRBV15
d_gene: TRBD1
abundance: NA
j_gene: TRBJ2-5

CDR3nt: TGTGCCAGCAGTGAAGCGCGGCCCCGCAGCGAGCAGTACTTC
CDR3aa: CASSEARPRSEQYF
v_gene: TRBV6-1
d_gene: NA
abundance: few
j_gene: TRBJ2-7

CDR3nt: TGTGCCTACACTGAAGGGGGCTGGGGGGCCAACGTCCTGACTTTC
CDR3aa: CAYTEGGWGANVLTF
v_gene: TRBV30
d_gene: TRBD1
abundance: NA
j_gene: TRBJ2-6

CDR3nt: TGTGCCAGCAGCCGTGAACAGGGGGGGTCATCACCCCTCCACTTT
CDR3aa: CASSREQGGSSPLHF
v_gene: TRBV7-9
d_gene: TRBD1
abundance: NA
j_gene: TRBJ1-6

CDR3nt: TGTGCCAGCTCACCACCGTTTCAGGGGGTCGACGAGCAGTACTTC
CDR3aa: CASSPPFQGVDEQYF
v_gene: TRBV18
d_gene: TRBD1
abundance: NA
j_gene: TRBJ2-7

CDR3nt: TGTGCCAGCAGACAGGGGGTAGGGACTGAAGCTTTCTTT
CDR3aa: CASRQGVGTEAFF
v_gene: TRBV2
d_gene: TRBD1
abundance: NA
j_gene: TRBJ1-1

CDR3nt: TGCAGCGTCCACTACATTCTGTCCTACAATGAGCAGTTCTTC
CDR3aa: CSVHYILSYNEQFF
v_gene: TRBV29-1
d_gene: NA
abundance: once
j_gene: TRBJ2-1

CDR3nt: TGTGCCAGCAGCCAACCCCGGGAGCCCTATGGCTACACCTTC
CDR3aa: CASSQPREPYGYTF
v_gene: TRBV4-2
d_gene: NA
abundance: NA
j_gene: TRBJ1-2

CDR3nt: TGTGCCATCAGAATGGGACAGGGGGCAAGTCAGCCCCAGCATTTT
CDR3aa: CAIRMGQGASQPQHF
v_gene: TRBV10-3
d_gene: TRBD1
abundance: NA
j_gene: TRBJ1-5

CDR3nt: TGTGCCAGTAGCCGGACAGGGGGCATATCCGGGGAGCTGTTTTTT
CDR3aa: CASSRTGGISGELFF
v_gene: TRBV19
d_gene: TRBD1
abundance: once
j_gene: TRBJ2-2

CDR3nt: TGTGCCAGCAGTTGGGACAGTCAGACCTACGAGCAGTACTTC
CDR3aa: CASSWDSQTYEQYF
v_gene: TRBV27
d_gene: TRBD1
abundance: NA
j_gene: TRBJ2-7

CDR3nt: TGTGCCAGCTGCGTAGGCGGCTTAAAAGAGACCCAGTACTTC
CDR3aa: CASCVGGLKETQYF
v_gene: TRBV7-9
d_gene: NA
abundance: NA
j_gene: TRBJ2-5

CDR3nt: TGCGCCAGCAGCTTGCGGTCCGACAGGGAGACCCAGTACTTC
CDR3aa: CASSLRSDRETQYF
v_gene: TRBV5-1
d_gene: NA
abundance: NA
j_gene: TRBJ2-5

CDR3nt: TGTGCCAGCAGCTTAGTTCGTCCGAGAAATTCACCCCTCCACTTT
CDR3aa: CASSLVRPRNSPLHF
v_gene: TRBV7-9
d_gene: NA
abundance: once
j_gene: TRBJ1-6

CDR3nt: TGTGCCAGCAGCCGGGACTTCAACTACGAGCAGTACTTC
CDR3aa: CASSRDFNYEQYF
v_gene: TRBV28
d_gene: NA
abundance: NA
j_gene: TRBJ2-7

CDR3nt: TGTGCCAGCAGCCCTGGCACTAGCGTTCAAGAGACCCAGTACTTC
CDR3aa: CASSPGTSVQETQYF
v_gene: TRBV5-4
d_gene: TRBD2
abundance: NA
j_gene: TRBJ2-5

CDR3nt: TGTGCCAGCAAGTGGGGCATGAACACTGAAGCTTTCTTT
CDR3aa: CASKWGMNTEAFF
v_gene: TRBV12-3/TRBV12-4
d_gene: NA
abundance: NA
j_gene: TRBJ1-1

CDR3nt: TGTGCCAGCAGTTTATTGGGTATGCAGGGGGGCTACACCTTC
CDR3aa: CASSLLGMQGGYTF
v_gene: TRBV28
d_gene: NA
abundance: NA
j_gene: TRBJ1-2

CDR3nt: TGCGCCAGCAGCCAATCGGGTACAGGGGCGTTTGGAAACACCATATATTTT
CDR3aa: CASSQSGTGAFGNTIYF
v_gene: TRBV4-1
d_gene: TRBD1
abundance: NA
j_gene: TRBJ1-3

CDR3nt: TGTGCCAGCAGTTACGGACAGGGACTGGGGGAGACCCAGTACTTC
CDR3aa: CASSYGQGLGETQYF
v_gene: TRBV6-6
d_gene: TRBD1
abundance: once
j_gene: TRBJ2-5

CDR3nt: TGTGCCAGCAGCCTGAGACAGGGGCTTAACTATGGCTACACCTTC
CDR3aa: CASSLRQGLNYGYTF
v_gene: TRBV7-2
d_gene: TRBD1
abundance: NA
j_gene: TRBJ1-2

CDR3nt: TGTGCCAGCAGCTCCCCCCTTACAGGGAACACTGAAGCTTTCTTT
CDR3aa: CASSSPLTGNTEAFF
v_gene: TRBV7-2
d_gene: NA
abundance: once
j_gene: TRBJ1-1

CDR3nt: TGTGCCAGCAGCTATAGGCTAGCGGGGGGCCTGATAGATACGCAGTATTTT
CDR3aa: CASSYRLAGGLIDTQYF
v_gene: TRBV13
d_gene: TRBD2
abundance: NA
j_gene: TRBJ2-3

CDR3nt: TGTGCCAGCAGTTCTGGACAGGGATTCGAGCAGTACTTC
CDR3aa: CASSSGQGFEQYF
v_gene: TRBV12-3/TRBV12-4
d_gene: TRBD1
abundance: NA
j_gene: TRBJ2-7

CDR3nt: TGTGCCAGCAGTGAAGGTTCAGGAGGTGGCTACACCTTC
CDR3aa: CASSEGSGGGYTF
v_gene: TRBV2
d_gene: NA
abundance: NA
j_gene: TRBJ1-2

CDR3nt: TGTGCCTCTAGGGCCGGACAGGGGCGAAGCGAAAAACTGTTTTTT
CDR3aa: CASRAGQGRSEKLFF
v_gene: TRBV10-3
d_gene: TRBD1
abundance: NA
j_gene: TRBJ1-4

CDR3nt: TGCAGCGTTGGTAGCGGGGGGTACAATGAGCAGTTCTTC
CDR3aa: CSVGSGGYNEQFF
v_gene: TRBV29-1
d_gene: TRBD2
abundance: NA
j_gene: TRBJ2-1

CDR3nt: TGTGCCAGCAGCTTACAGGGTGTCGAGACCCAGTACTTC
CDR3aa: CASSLQGVETQYF
v_gene: TRBV28
d_gene: NA
abundance: NA
j_gene: TRBJ2-5

CDR3nt: TGTGCCAGCAGTTTCCTACAGGGAAACACCGGGGAGCTGTTTTTT
CDR3aa: CASSFLQGNTGELFF
v_gene: TRBV28
d_gene: NA
abundance: NA
j_gene: TRBJ2-2

CDR3nt: TGTGCCAGCAGCTCAGTGGGGGGGCGCCGGTTGGCTGAAGCTTTCTTT
CDR3aa: CASSSVGGRRLAEAFF
v_gene: TRBV7-9
d_gene: NA
abundance: NA
j_gene: TRBJ1-1

CDR3nt: TGTGCCAGCAGTTTCCGGGACTACGACTACGAGCAGTACTTC
CDR3aa: CASSFRDYDYEQYF
v_gene: TRBV6-5
d_gene: TRBD2
abundance: NA
j_gene: TRBJ2-7

CDR3nt: TGTGCCAGCAGCCCACAAAGCGGGGGGCCAGGGGATGAGCAGTTCTTC
CDR3aa: CASSPQSGGPGDEQFF
v_gene: TRBV7-9
d_gene: TRBD2
abundance: once
j_gene: TRBJ2-1

CDR3nt: TGTGCCACCAGCAGAAACCTCAAAGCGGGCACTGAAGCTTTCTTT
CDR3aa: CATSRNLKAGTEAFF
v_gene: TRBV15
d_gene: NA
abundance: NA
j_gene: TRBJ1-1

CDR3nt: TGTGCCAGCAGCCAAGATTTGGCAGTTAACTATGGCTACACCTTC
CDR3aa: CASSQDLAVNYGYTF
v_gene: TRBV3-1/TRBV3-2
d_gene: NA
abundance: NA
j_gene: TRBJ1-2

CDR3nt: TGTGCCTGGAGAGGTGGGACTACCCCCTACAATGAGCAGTTCTTC
CDR3aa: CAWRGGTTPYNEQFF
v_gene: TRBV30
d_gene: TRBD2
abundance: NA
j_gene: TRBJ2-1